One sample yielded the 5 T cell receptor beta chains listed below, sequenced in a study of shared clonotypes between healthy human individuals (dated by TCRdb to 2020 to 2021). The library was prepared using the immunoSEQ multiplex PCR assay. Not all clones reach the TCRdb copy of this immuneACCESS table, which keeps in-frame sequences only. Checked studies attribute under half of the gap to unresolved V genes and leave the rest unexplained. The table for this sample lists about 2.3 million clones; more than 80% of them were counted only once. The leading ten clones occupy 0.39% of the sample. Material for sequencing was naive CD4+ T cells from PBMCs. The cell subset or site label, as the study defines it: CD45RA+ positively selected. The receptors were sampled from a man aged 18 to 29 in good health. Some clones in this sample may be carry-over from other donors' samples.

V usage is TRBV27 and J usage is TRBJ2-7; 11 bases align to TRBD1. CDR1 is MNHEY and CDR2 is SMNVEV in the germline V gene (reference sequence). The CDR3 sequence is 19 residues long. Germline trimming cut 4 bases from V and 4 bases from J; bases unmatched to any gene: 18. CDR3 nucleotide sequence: TGTGCCAGCAGTTCTCCGTGGACAGGGGGCCCCGACCGGGGATACGAGCAGTACTTC. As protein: CASSSPWTGGPDRGYEQYF.

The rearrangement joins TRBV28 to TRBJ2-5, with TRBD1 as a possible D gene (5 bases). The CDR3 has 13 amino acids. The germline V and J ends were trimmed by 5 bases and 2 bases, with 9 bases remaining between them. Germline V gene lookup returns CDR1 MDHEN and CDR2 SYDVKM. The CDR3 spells CASSLPGQETQYF. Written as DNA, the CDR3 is TGTGCCAGCAGTCTCCCAGGGCAAGAGACCCAGTACTTC.

Here the CDR3 reads CASSTQGDTQYF. The CDR3 nucleotides read TGTGCCAGCAGTACCCAAGGGGATACGCAGTATTTT. V is TRBV6-5 and J is TRBJ2-3; D remains unclear. Trimming shortened V by 5 bases and J by 6 bases, and 9 bases separated the two germline ends. CDR3 length: 12 residues. Germline V gene sequence: CDR1 MNHEY, CDR2 SVGAGI.

The CDR3, as DNA: TGTGCCAGCAGCACTCCCCGACAGGGGAACACTGAAGCTTTCTTT. It is translated as CASSTPRQGNTEAFF. The chain recombines TRBV11-1 with TRBJ1-1; 7 bases match TRBD1. The CDR3 is 15 residues long. Germline CDR1 is SGHAT and CDR2 is FQDESV (reference sequence). V was pared by 5 bases and J by 1 base, with 7 bases of the junction left unmatched. Supplemented by reference TRBV11-1 and TRBJ1-1, the full variable domain reads EAEVAQSPRYKITEKSQAVAFWCDPISGHATLYWYRQILGQGPELLVQFQDESVVDDSQLPKDRFSAERLKGVDSTLKIQPAELGDSAMYLCASSTPRQGNTEAFFGQGTRLTVV.

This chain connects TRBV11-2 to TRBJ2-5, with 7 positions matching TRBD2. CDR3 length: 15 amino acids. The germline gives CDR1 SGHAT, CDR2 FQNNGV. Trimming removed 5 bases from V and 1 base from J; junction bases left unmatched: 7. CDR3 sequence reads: CASSLNGGIQETQYF. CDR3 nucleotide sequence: TGTGCCAGCAGCCTCAACGGGGGGATCCAAGAGACCCAGTACTTC.